This T cell receptor (beta chain) was recovered during a study of blood T cell repertoires in COVID-19 (dated by TCRdb to about 2020). As for the study more broadly: Samples covering the acute and convalescent phases of COVID-19 were provided by collaborators in the United States, Italy and Spain. The prospective study material was composed of cDNA or gDNA derived from T cells, B-cell-depleted T cells, or PBMCs. Deeply sampled blood TCRbeta repertoires from subjects exposed to, actively infected with, or recovered from COVID-19 were included in the dataset. The repertoires were released in a freely available public database intended as a resource for research on the immune response to SARS-CoV-2. The samples were drawn from two sources: the first 160 participants of the ongoing ImmuneRACE study, and some 1,300 subjects contributed by 6 global collaborators. A de-identified subject ID, COVID-19 status, age in years and sex were almost always included in the sample metadata. Where available, HLA class I and class II types were taken from metadata supplied by the sample provider and were not determined by assay-based typing. The paper's findings and limits, for the study overall: Clinical and demographic metadata were provided uncurated, with the amount varying by source and participant.

To note about this clone: The target of this receptor is not known. There are no base qualities to consult, and no much larger clone falls within one base.

The immunoSEQ Assay, a bias-controlled multiplex PCR, was used to amplify TCRbeta CDR3 regions from genomic DNA. The authors' analysis ran thus. Within the assay, amplification of reference gene primers was used to estimate how many nucleated cells each sample contained. To quantify the absolute abundance of each unique TCRbeta CDR3 rearrangement, sequence reads were collapsed and filtered. For each sample, productive Simpson clonality was calculated as the square root of Simpson's diversity index over productive rearrangements. Drawn from immuneACCESS, this table holds only the in-frame rearrangements with V and J called that TCRdb kept. Clones are partly lost; checked studies trace under half to an unresolved V gene and leave the rest unexplained. D and trimming come from the DNA, and the V and J calls and clone size come from that table. Across this sample there are around 230,000 clones, with roughly nine tenths seen only once. The top ten constitute 3% to 4% of the sample.

The germline V gene specifies KGHSH as CDR1 and LQKENI as CDR2. The CDR3, from cysteine to phenylalanine, totals 15 residues. The DNA shown is the 45-base CDR3, in frame from base 1. The junction shows trimming of 5 bases on V and 1 base on J, plus 12 bases between the germline ends. Participants in the prospective study were enrolled through a virtual design, were aged about 18 to 100 years, and lived in 20 to 30 United States geographic areas. In the prospective study, cohorts were assigned on the basis of participant-reported clinical history obtained from a screening survey and a study questionnaire. Each participant in the prospective study had whole blood, serum and a nasopharyngeal or oropharyngeal swab collected by mobile phlebotomists. Additional blood draws and questionnaires over an approximately 2-month period could optionally be provided by prospective study participants. Blood samples from the prospective study were shipped frozen or at room temperature prior to DNA extraction.

This TCR was sampled from a woman in her twenties or thirties with acute COVID-19. The sequenced sample consisted of PBMCs or T cells enriched from blood (not recorded which). The chain is made from TRBV18 and TRBJ1-3, with the D gene uncertain. DNA sequence: TGTGCCAGCTCAAGCGAAGTCAGTTCTGGAAACACCATATATTTT. Translated, it gives CASSSEVSSGNTIYF.